This T cell receptor (beta chain) stems from a study of blood T cell repertoires in COVID-19. Study as a whole: The study drew acute and convalescent COVID-19 samples from the United States, Italy and Spain. Sample material is recorded as cDNA or gDNA derived from T cells, B-cell-depleted T cells, or PBMCs.

Authors' methods: Reference gene primer amplification gave nucleated cell count estimates. Using immunoSEQ multiplex PCR, the repertoire was profiled, and TCRdb retains in-frame clones only, with some absent. D and trimming come from the DNA, and the V and J calls and clone size come from that table. The repertoire holds some 62,000 clones, over 75% seen once, with 15% to 20% in the top ten. The CDR3 sequence is 17 residues long. V lost 0 bases, J lost 4 bases, and 17 bases lay in between. Germline CDR1 and CDR2: SGHRS and YFSETQ. The receptor's source is a man aged 55 to 70 with acute or convalescent COVID-19. The source material was peripheral blood. J is TRBJ2-1 and V is TRBV5-1, with a possible D match to TRBD1 (6 bases). The CDR3 DNA follows: TGCGCCAGCAGCTTGGGTTGGGGATCCGGGACATACAATGAGCAGTTCTTC. Amino acid sequence: CASSLGWGSGTYNEQFF. Full variable domain (rest looked up from reference TRBV5-1 and TRBJ2-1): KAGVTQTPRYLIKTRGQQVTLSCSPISGHRSVSWYQQTPGQGLQFLFEYFSETQRNKGNFPGRFSGRQFSNSRSEMNVSTLELGDSALYLCASSLGWGSGTYNEQFFGPGTRLTVL.